This TCR beta chain was recovered during a study of T cells in Graves' hyperthyroidism and ophthalmopathy. On the study more broadly: Peripheral blood sampling occurred at initial diagnosis, before any treatment. Study-wide results and caveats: Ophthalmopathy prediction by the model preceded onset by a median approximately 5.9 months. Most thyroid clonotypes expanded above 0.001 were also detected in blood.

Amplification of TCR beta CDR3 regions used RNA as the template. First-round RT-PCR with HTBI primers amplified the TCR CDR3 region. TCRdb re-called the multiplex PCR reads through MiXCR, storing one row per CDR3 protein. Counted here are some 350,000 distinct CDR3 sequences, nearly 15% occurring once; the ten biggest clones make up approximately 19%. This clonotype has at least ten counts. The antigen is unknown. After removal of 1 base from V and 7 bases from J, the junction contained 1 base not matched to a gene. This CDR3 has 14 amino acids. Germline CDR1 SGHAT, CDR2 FQNNGV. The chain uses TRBV11-2 and TRBJ1-4, with TRBD1 matching over 9 bases. The clonotype was recovered from an older woman with Graves' ophthalmopathy. Sequenced sample: blood. The CDR3: CASSLGQGGEKLFF. The CDR3 nucleotides are TGTGCCAGCAGCTTAGGACAGGGGGGTGAAAAACTGTTTTTT.